The present TCR beta chain was sequenced within a study of CD8 T cells in ankylosing spondylitis. Overall study results and limits: Disease-linked clones reportedly showed significant enrichment in matched ankylosing spondylitis synovial fluid. Disease-linked clones bore a CD8+ phenotype and were relatively rare in peripheral blood. It appeared that ankylosing spondylitis blood was characterized by a TCR beta motif of under ten highly homologous variants.

This CDR3 has 15 residues. Germline V lookup: CDR1 MGHRA, CDR2 YSYEKL. Trimming took 3 bases from V and 7 from J; bases not matched to a gene: 6. Each CDR3 protein is one row after TCRdb ran MiXCR on the 5' RACE reads. The table shows fewer than 500,000 distinct CDR3 sequences, with about 25% occurring only once. On this clonotype itself: The antigen is not known.

The rearrangement uses TRBV4-1 and TRBJ2-2, with 9 bases aligning to TRBD1. This sequence was found in a male donor with ankylosing spondylitis. The sample consisted of blood, either unsorted or a sorted T cell fraction (not recorded which). In DNA form, the CDR3 reads TGCGCCAGCAGCCACGGGACAGGGAGTATCGGGGAGCTGTTTTTT. Translation: CASSHGTGSIGELFF.